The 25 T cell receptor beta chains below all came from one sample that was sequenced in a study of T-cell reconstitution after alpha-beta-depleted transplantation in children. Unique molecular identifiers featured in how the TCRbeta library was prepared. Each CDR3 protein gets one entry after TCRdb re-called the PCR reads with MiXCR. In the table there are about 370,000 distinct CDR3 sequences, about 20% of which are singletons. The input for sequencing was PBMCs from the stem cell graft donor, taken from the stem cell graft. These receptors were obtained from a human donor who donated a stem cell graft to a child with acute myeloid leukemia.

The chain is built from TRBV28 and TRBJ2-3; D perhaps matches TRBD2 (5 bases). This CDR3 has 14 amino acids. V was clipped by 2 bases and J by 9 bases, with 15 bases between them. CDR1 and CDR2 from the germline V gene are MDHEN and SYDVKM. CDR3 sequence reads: CASSLRGILGTQYF. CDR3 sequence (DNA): TGTGCCAGCAGTTTACGGGGAATCCTTGGGACGCAGTATTTT.

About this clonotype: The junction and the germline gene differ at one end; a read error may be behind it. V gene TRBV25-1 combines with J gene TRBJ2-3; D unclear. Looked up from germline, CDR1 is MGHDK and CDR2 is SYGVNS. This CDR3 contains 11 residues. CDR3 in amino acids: CASSGLDAQYF. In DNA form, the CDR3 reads TGTGCCAGCAGTGGGCTAGATGCGCAGTATTTT.

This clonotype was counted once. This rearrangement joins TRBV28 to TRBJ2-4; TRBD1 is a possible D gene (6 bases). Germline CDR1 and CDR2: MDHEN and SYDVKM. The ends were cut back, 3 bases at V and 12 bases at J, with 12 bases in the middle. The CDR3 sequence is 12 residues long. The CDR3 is CASSFRQVNQYF. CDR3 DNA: TGTGCCAGCAGTTTCCGACAGGTTAATCAGTACTTC.

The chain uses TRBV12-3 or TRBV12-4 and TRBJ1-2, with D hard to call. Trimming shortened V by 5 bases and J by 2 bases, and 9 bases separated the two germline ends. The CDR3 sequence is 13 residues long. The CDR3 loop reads CASSPTPNYGYTF. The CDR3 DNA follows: TGTGCCAGCAGTCCGACACCCAACTATGGCTACACCTTC.

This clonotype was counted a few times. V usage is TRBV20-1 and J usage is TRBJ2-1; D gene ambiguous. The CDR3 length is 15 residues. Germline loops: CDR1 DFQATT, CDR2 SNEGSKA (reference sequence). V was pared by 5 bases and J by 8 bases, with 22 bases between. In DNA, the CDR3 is TGCAGTGCTGAGACGGCATTACCAATTCCTCATGAGCAGTTCTTC. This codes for CSAETALPIPHEQFF.

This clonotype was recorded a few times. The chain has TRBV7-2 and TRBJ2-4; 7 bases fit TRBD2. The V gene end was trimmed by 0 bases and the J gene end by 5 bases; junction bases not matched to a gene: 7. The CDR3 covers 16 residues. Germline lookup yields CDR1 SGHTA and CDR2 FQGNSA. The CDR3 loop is CASSLAWRERENIQYF. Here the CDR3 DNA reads TGTGCCAGCAGCTTAGCGTGGCGGGAGCGGGAAAACATTCAGTACTTC. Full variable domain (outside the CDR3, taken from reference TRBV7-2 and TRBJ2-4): GAGVSQSPSNKVTEKGKDVELRCDPISGHTALYWYRQSLGQGLEFLIYFQGNSAPDKSGLPSDRFSAERTGGSVSTLTIQRTQQEDSAVYLCASSLAWRERENIQYFGAGTRLSVL.

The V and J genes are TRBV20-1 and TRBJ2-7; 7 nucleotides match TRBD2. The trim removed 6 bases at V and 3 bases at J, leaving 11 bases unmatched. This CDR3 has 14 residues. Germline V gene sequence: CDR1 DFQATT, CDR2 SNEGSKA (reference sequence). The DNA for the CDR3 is TGCAGTGCAGGAGAGGCTAGCGGATTCTACGAGCAGTACTTC. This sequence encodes CSAGEASGFYEQYF.

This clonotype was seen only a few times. Here the CDR3 DNA reads TGTGCCAGCTGCCCCCCAGACGAATACTACAATGAGCAGTTCTTC. The encoded protein is CASCPPDEYYNEQFF. The chain couples TRBV28 to TRBJ2-1; D ambiguous. The CDR3 extends over 15 amino acids. Germline CDR1 and CDR2: MDHEN and SYDVKM. Trimming shortened V by 8 bases and J by 3 bases, and 17 bases separated the two germline ends. Using reference TRBV28 and TRBJ2-1 for the parts outside the CDR3, the full variable domain is DVKVTQSSRYLVKRTGEKVFLECVQDMDHENMFWYRQDPGLGLRLIYFSYDVKMKEKGDIPEGYSVSREKKERFSLILESASTNQTSMYLCASCPPDEYYNEQFFGPGTRLTVL.

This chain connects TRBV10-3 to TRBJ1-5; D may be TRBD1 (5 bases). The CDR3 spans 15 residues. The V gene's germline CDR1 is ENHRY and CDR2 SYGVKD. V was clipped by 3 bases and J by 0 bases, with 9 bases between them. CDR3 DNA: TGTGCCATCAGTGAAAAGACAGTTAGCAATCAGCCCCAGCATTTT. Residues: CAISEKTVSNQPQHF.

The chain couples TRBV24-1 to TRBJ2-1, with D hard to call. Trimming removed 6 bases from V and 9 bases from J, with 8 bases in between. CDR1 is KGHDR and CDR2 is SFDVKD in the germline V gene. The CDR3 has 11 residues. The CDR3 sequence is CATSMIGEQFF. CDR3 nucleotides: TGTGCCACCAGTATGATAGGTGAGCAGTTCTTC.

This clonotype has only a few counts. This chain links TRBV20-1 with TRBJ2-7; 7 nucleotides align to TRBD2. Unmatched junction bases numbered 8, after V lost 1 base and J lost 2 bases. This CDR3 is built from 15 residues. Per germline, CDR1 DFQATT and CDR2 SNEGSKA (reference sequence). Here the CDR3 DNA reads TGCAGTGCTAGAGCCCCGGGAGGAGGGCCCTACGAGCAGTACTTC. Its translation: CSARAPGGGPYEQYF.

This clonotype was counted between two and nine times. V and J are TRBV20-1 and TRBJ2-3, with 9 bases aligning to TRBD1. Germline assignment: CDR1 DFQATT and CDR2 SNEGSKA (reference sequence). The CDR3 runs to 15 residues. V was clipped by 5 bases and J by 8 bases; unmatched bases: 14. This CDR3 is CSASQAQGASATQYF. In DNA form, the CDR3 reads TGCAGTGCTTCCCAGGCACAGGGGGCGAGTGCTACGCAGTATTTT.

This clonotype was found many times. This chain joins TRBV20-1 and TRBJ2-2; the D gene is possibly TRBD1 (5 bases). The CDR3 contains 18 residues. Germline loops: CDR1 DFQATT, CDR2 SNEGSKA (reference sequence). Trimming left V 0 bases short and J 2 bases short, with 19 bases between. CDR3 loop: CSARDYSRQTINTGELFF. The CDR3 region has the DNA TGCAGTGCTAGAGATTACTCCAGACAGACAATAAACACCGGGGAGCTGTTTTTT.

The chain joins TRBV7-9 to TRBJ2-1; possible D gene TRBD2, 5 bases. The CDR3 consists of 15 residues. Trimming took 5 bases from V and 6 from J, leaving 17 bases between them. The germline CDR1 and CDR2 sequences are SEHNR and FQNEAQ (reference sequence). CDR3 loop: CASSAGMGRGNEQFF. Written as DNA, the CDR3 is TGTGCCAGCAGCGCCGGGATGGGGAGAGGCAATGAGCAGTTCTTC.

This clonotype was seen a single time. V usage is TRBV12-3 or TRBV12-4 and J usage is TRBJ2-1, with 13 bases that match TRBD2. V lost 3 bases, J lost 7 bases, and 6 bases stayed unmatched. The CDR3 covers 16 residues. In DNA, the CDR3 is TGTGCCAGCAGTTTTCCGGAACTAGCGGGAGGGAATGAGCAGTTCTTC. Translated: CASSFPELAGGNEQFF.

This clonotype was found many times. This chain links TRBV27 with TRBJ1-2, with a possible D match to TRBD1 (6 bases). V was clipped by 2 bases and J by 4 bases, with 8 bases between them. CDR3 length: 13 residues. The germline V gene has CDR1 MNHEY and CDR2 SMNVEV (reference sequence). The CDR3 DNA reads TGTGCCAGCAGTTTAACAGGGACCTATGGCTACACCTTC. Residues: CASSLTGTYGYTF.

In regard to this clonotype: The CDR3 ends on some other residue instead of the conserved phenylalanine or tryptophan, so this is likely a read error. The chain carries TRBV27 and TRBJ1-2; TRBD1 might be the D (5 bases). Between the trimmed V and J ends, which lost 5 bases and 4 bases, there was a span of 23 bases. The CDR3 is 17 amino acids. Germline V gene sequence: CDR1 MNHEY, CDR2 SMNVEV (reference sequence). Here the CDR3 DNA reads TGTGCCAGCAGTCCCGGGACTCCCCGTGCCAAGGCCTATGGCTACACCTAC. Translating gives CASSPGTPRAKAYGYTY.

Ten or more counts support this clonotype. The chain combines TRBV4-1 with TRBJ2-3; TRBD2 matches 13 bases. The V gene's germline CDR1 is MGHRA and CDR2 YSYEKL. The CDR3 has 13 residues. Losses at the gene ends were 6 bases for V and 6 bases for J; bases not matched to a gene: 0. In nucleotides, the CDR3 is TGCGCCAGCAGGGGACTAGCGGGGGATACGCAGTATTTT. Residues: CASRGLAGDTQYF.

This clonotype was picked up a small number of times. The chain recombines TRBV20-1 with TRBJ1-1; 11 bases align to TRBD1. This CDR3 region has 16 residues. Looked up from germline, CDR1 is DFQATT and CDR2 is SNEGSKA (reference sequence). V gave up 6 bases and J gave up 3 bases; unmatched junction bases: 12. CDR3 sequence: CSAFTILDRGHTEAFF. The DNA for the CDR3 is TGCAGTGCCTTTACAATCTTGGACAGGGGGCACACTGAAGCTTTCTTT.

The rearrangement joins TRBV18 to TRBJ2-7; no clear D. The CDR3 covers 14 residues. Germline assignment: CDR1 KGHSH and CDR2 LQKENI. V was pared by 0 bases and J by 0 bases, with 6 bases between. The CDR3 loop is CASSPPGTSYEQYF. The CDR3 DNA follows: TGTGCCAGCTCACCACCAGGCACCTCCTACGAGCAGTACTTC.

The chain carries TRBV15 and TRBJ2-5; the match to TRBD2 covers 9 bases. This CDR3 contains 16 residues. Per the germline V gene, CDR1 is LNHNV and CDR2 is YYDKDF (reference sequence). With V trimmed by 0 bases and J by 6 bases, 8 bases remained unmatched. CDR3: CATSRDRSGRKKTQYF. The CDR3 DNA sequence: TGTGCCACCAGCAGAGATAGAAGCGGGAGGAAAAAGACCCAGTACTTC.

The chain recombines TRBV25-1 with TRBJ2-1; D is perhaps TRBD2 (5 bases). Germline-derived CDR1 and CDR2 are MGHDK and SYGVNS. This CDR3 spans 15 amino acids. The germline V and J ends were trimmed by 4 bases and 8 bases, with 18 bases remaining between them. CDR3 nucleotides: TGTGCCAGCAGTGGGGAAAGCGGTCCACCGGATGAGCAGTTCTTC. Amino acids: CASSGESGPPDEQFF.

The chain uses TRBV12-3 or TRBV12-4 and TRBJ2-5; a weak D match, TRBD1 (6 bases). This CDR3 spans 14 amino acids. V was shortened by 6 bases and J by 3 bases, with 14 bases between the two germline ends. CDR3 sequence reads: CASRSTAGEETQYF. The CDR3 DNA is TGTGCCAGCAGATCCACGGCAGGGGAAGAGACCCAGTACTTC.

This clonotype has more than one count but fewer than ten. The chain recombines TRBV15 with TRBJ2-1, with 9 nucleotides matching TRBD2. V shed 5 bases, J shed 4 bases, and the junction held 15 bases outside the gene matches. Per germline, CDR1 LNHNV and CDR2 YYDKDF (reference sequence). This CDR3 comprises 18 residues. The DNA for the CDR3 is TGTGCCACCAGCCCCACCTTACCAGCGACTAGCGGATACAATGAGCAGTTCTTC. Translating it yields CATSPTLPATSGYNEQFF.

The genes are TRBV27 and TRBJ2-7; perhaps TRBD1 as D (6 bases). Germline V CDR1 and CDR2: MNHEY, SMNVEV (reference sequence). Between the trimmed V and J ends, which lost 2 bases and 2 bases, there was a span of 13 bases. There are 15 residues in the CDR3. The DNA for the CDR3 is TGTGCCAGCAGTTTAACCTACAGGGTGGCCTACGAGCAGTACTTC. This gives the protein CASSLTYRVAYEQYF.